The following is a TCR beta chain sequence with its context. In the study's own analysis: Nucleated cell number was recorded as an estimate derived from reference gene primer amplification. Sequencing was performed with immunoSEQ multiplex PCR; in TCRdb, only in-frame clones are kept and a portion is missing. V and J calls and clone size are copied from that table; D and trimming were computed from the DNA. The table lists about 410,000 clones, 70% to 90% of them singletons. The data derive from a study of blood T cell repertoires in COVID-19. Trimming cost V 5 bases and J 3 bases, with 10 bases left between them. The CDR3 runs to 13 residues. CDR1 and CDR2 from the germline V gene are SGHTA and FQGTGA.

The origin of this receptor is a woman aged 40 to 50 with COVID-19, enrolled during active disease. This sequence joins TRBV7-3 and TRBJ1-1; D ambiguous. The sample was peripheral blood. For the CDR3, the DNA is TGTGCCAGCAGCCAAGCGAGATACACTGAAGCTTTCTTT. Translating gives CASSQARYTEAFF.